This is a list of T cell receptor beta chains from one sample in a study of T-cell reconstitution after alpha-beta-depleted transplantation in children. Using its own MiXCR run on the PCR reads, TCRdb lists one record per CDR3 protein. The sample consists of about 60,000 distinct CDR3 sequences, 40% to 45% of them appearing once. The input for sequencing was PBMCs, mostly from graft donor cells, taken 360 days after TCRalphabeta/CD19-depleted stem cell transplant. The source is a male patient aged 5 to 17 who had a stem cell transplant for acute lymphoblastic leukemia, so the T cells may come from the graft donor. Each CDR3 is given with its conserved first and last residue. A D gene is named only where the DNA matches it firmly. Not every row has a clone size; where given, it reads once, few, many or a size class.

D	V	J	size	CDR3	DNA
-	TRBV7-2	TRBJ2-3	-	CASSFGRITDTQYF	TGTGCCAGCAGCTTTGGTCGGATCACAGATACGCAGTATTTT
-	TRBV29-1	TRBJ1-2	-	CSVIVLEGGYTF	TGCAGCGTGATTGTTCTGGAGGGCGGCTACACCTTC
TRBD1	TRBV6-1	TRBJ1-1	-	CASSKQGAPFEAFF	TGTGCCAGCAGCAAACAGGGGGCCCCCTTTGAAGCTTTCTTT
TRBD1	TRBV12-3/TRBV12-4	TRBJ1-1	-	CASSPGQRHTEAFF	TGTGCCAGCAGCCCGGGACAGCGGCACACTGAAGCTTTCTTT
-	TRBV10-3	TRBJ1-5	few	CAISDPGLLGQPQHF	TGTGCCATCAGTGACCCCGGGCTCCTGGGGCAGCCCCAGCATTTT
-	TRBV7-9	TRBJ1-6	-	CASSWDGLSSPLHF	TGTGCCAGCAGCTGGGACGGGCTGAGTTCACCCCTCCACTTT
TRBD1	TRBV7-9	TRBJ2-3	-	CASSPRQGSTDTQYF	TGTGCCAGCAGCCCACGACAGGGAAGCACAGATACGCAGTATTTT
-	TRBV29-1	TRBJ2-1	-	CSAEGGASSYNEQFF	TGCAGCGCCGAAGGGGGTGCTAGCTCCTACAATGAGCAGTTCTTC
TRBD2	TRBV5-1	TRBJ2-5	-	CASVRTAAGKETQYF	TGCGCCAGCGTTCGGACCGCAGCGGGAAAAGAGACCCAGTACTTC
TRBD1	TRBV29-1	TRBJ1-2	-	CSVSERQGYGYTF	TGCAGCGTCTCGGAAAGACAGGGCTATGGCTACACCTTC
-	TRBV13	TRBJ2-2	-	CASSFYRANTGELFF	TGTGCCAGCAGCTTTTACAGGGCGAACACCGGGGAGCTGTTTTTT
-	TRBV3-1	TRBJ2-7	few	CASSQGAFSRDEQYF	TGTGCCAGCAGCCAGGGGGCGTTTTCACGGGACGAGCAGTACTTC
TRBD1	TRBV20-1	TRBJ1-5	once	CSAYRPLLTGVYQPQHF	TGCAGTGCTTACCGCCCACTTTTGACAGGGGTCTATCAGCCCCAGCATTTT
-	TRBV6-2/TRBV6-3	TRBJ2-7	many	CASITAPGRLSYEQYF	TGTGCCAGCATTACAGCGCCCGGCCGACTCTCCTACGAGCAGTACTTC
-	TRBV12-3/TRBV12-4	TRBJ2-1	-	CAILSGSYNEQFF	TGTGCCATTCTTAGCGGATCCTACAATGAGCAGTTCTTC
-	TRBV27	TRBJ2-5	-	CASSFSWDVQETQYF	TGTGCCAGCAGTTTCTCCTGGGACGTTCAAGAGACCCAGTACTTC
TRBD1	TRBV11-1	TRBJ1-4	few	CASSARTGLVATNEKLFF	TGTGCCAGCAGCGCCCGGACAGGGTTAGTTGCAACTAATGAAAAACTGTTTTTT
-	TRBV15	TRBJ2-3	-	CATSRRAGSRSTDTQYF	TGTGCCACCAGCAGGAGGGCCGGGAGCCGCAGCACAGATACGCAGTATTTT
-	TRBV2	TRBJ2-4	few	CASSEVGVAKNIQYF	TGTGCCAGCAGTGAGGTCGGAGTAGCCAAAAACATTCAGTACTTC
-	TRBV6-5	TRBJ2-1	few	CASSYSDSGTEQFF	TGTGCCAGCAGTTACTCGGACTCCGGGACTGAGCAGTTCTTC
-	TRBV5-5	TRBJ2-3	once	CASRQSVAGTDTQYF	TGTGCCAGCAGACAAAGTGTGGCAGGCACAGATACGCAGTATTTT
-	TRBV12-3/TRBV12-4	TRBJ1-4	-	CASSTGSWDEKLFF	TGTGCCAGCAGCACCGGGTCCTGGGATGAAAAACTGTTTTTT
TRBD2	TRBV4-1	TRBJ2-2	few	CASSQVVASGNTGELFF	TGCGCCAGCAGCCAAGTGGTGGCTAGCGGGAACACCGGGGAGCTGTTTTTT
TRBD1	TRBV20-1	TRBJ2-2	few	CSARTGGNTGELFF	TGCAGTGCTAGGACAGGGGGGAACACCGGGGAGCTGTTTTTT
TRBD1	TRBV29-1	TRBJ1-2	few	CSVEGQGNYGYTF	TGCAGCGTTGAAGGACAGGGCAACTATGGCTACACCTTC
TRBD2	TRBV6-1	TRBJ2-7	few	CASSPLPLAGAWREQYF	TGTGCCAGCAGTCCCCTCCCCCTAGCGGGAGCGTGGAGGGAGCAGTACTTC
TRBD2	TRBV29-1	TRBJ2-1	-	CSTLLAGVTSPYNEQFF	TGCAGCACCCTACTAGCGGGGGTCACATCCCCCTACAATGAGCAGTTCTTC
-	TRBV25-1	TRBJ2-2	-	CASRPEGPGELFF	TGTGCCAGCAGGCCCGAGGGTCCCGGGGAGCTGTTTTTT